This T cell receptor (beta chain) was captured by sequencing in a study of blood T cell repertoires in COVID-19. Study context: PBMCs, B-cell-depleted T cells, or T cells provided the cDNA or gDNA that made up the material.

V dropped 0 bases and J dropped 0; count of bases not matched to a gene: 4. Per the germline V gene, CDR1 is PRHDT and CDR2 is FYEKMQ (reference sequence). The length of the CDR3 is 16 residues. The data were produced by immunoSEQ multiplex PCR, yet TCRdb's version contains in-frame clones alone and is incomplete. The data contain 270,000 or so clones, 85% to 90% of them singletons. V and J are TRBV13 and TRBJ2-7; 8 bases are shared with TRBD2. This TCR came from a woman between 40 and 55 years old who had recovered from COVID-19. The sequencing sample was made of peripheral blood. The CDR3 DNA sequence: TGTGCCAGCAGCTTAGGAGGCGCGGGGGGCTCCTACGAGCAGTACTTC. Translation gives CASSLGGAGGSYEQYF.